Listed here are 31 T cell receptor beta chains from one sample, sequenced in a study of pediatric ulcerative colitis. One to two pinch biopsies were taken from the rectum during colonoscopy. Libraries were prepared by immunoSEQ multiplex PCR; TCRdb keeps only in-frame clonotypes and omits some of them. The sample gives about 36,000 clones, more than 70% of which show up once; about 0.73% is in the top ten. The sample was gut tissue. These TCRs come from a boy younger than 18 with moderate ulcerative colitis.

This clone has more than one count but fewer than ten. The V and J genes are TRBV7-3 and TRBJ1-6; a possible D gene is TRBD1 (5 bases). Looked up from germline, CDR1 is SGHTA and CDR2 is FQGTGA. V was trimmed by 1 base and J by 7 bases, leaving 14 bases between them. This CDR3 has 16 amino acids. In nucleotides, the CDR3 is TGTGCCAGCAGCTTAAAATCCCCCCCAGGGAATTCACCCCTCCACTTT. This encodes CASSLKSPPGNSPLHF.

The chain employs TRBV2 and TRBJ2-5, with no clear D. Germline lookup yields CDR1 SNHLY and CDR2 FYNNEI. The CDR3 is 13 amino acids. Trimming removed 6 bases from V and 5 bases from J, with 13 bases in between. The CDR3 loop reads CASRAEVPETQYF. CDR3 DNA sequence: TGTGCCAGCAGAGCCGAGGTACCGGAGACCCAGTACTTC. Full variable domain (outside the CDR3, taken from reference TRBV2 and TRBJ2-5): EPEVTQTPSHQVTQMGQEVILRCVPISNHLYFYWYRQILGQKVEFLVSFYNNEISEKSEIFDDQFSVERPDGSNFTLKIRSTKLEDSAMYFCASRAEVPETQYFGPGTRLLVL.

J is TRBJ1-3 and V is TRBV28; TRBD1 matches 8 bases. The CDR3 runs to 14 residues. The ends lost 5 bases at V and 6 bases at J; junction bases unmatched: 6. CDR1 and CDR2 from the germline V gene are MDHEN and SYDVKM. The DNA of the CDR3 is TGTGCCAGCAGTCCGACAGGGGCGGAAAACACCATATATTTT. Translation gives CASSPTGAENTIYF.

The chain links TRBV6-1 to TRBJ1-2; tentatively, D is TRBD1 (5 bases). The CDR3 is 14 amino acids. V lost 0 bases, J lost 5 bases, and 10 bases lay in between. Germline loops: CDR1 MNHNS, CDR2 SASEGT. The CDR3 DNA follows: TGTGCCAGCAGTGAAGCGTGGGGCGGGTATGGCTACACCTTC. Residues: CASSEAWGGYGYTF.

The rearrangement links TRBV6-6 to TRBJ2-3; D may correspond to TRBD1 or TRBD2 (5 bases each). V lost 7 bases and J lost 1, with 12 bases in between. The CDR3 loop spans 14 amino acids. Germline CDR1 MNHNY, CDR2 SVGAGI (reference sequence). The CDR3 is CASIEGWGTDTQYF. The CDR3 DNA reads TGTGCCAGCATCGAGGGGTGGGGCACAGATACGCAGTATTTT.

The rearrangement uses TRBV4-2 and TRBJ2-3; 12 bases match TRBD2. Per germline, CDR1 LGHNA and CDR2 YNFKEQ. CDR3 length equals 16 residues. V shed 1 base, J shed 1 base, and the junction held 0 bases outside the gene matches. In DNA, the CDR3 is TGTGCCAGCAGCCAAGGACTAGCGGGAGGCACAGATACGCAGTATTTT. This gives the protein CASSQGLAGGTDTQYF.

This clone appeared a few times. The V and J genes are TRBV2 and TRBJ2-7; D unresolved. V was cut by 10 bases and J by 2 bases, with 21 bases left in between. The CDR3 has 15 amino acids. Germline loops: CDR1 SNHLY, CDR2 FYNNEI. The CDR3 DNA sequence: TGTGCCACCCGACACTCTTACCAACTCCCCTACGAGCAGTACTTC. It yields the protein CATRHSYQLPYEQYF.

The DNA of the CDR3 is TGTGCCAGCAGTTACGCCAACAGGGGAACCGGGGAGCTGTTTTTT. This encodes CASSYANRGTGELFF. V and J are TRBV6-5 and TRBJ2-2; 7 nucleotides align to TRBD1. V lost 2 bases to trimming and J lost 5 bases; unmatched junction nucleotides: 5. CDR1 is MNHEY and CDR2 is SVGAGI in the germline V gene. This CDR3 contains 15 residues.

The rearrangement links TRBV18 to TRBJ1-4; D unclear. The CDR3 is 14 residues long. V gave up 1 base and J gave up 4 bases, with 7 bases separating them. Germline V gene sequence: CDR1 KGHSH, CDR2 LQKENI. Here the CDR3 reads CASSPRRNNEKLFF. As DNA, the CDR3 is TGTGCCAGCTCACCACGACGAAATAATGAAAAACTGTTTTTT.

In its sample, this clone was seen a few times. The CDR3 DNA reads TGTGCCAGCAGGGGCTTGACAGTCTCCTATGGCTACACCTTC. This codes for CASRGLTVSYGYTF. The chain links TRBV28 to TRBJ1-2; tentatively, D is TRBD1 (5 bases). This CDR3 comprises 14 residues. CDR1 and CDR2 (germline): MDHEN, SYDVKM. V lost 6 bases, J lost 4 bases, and 15 bases lay in between.

This clone was observed a handful of times. This rearrangement joins TRBV4-1 to TRBJ2-7, with TRBD2 as a possible D gene (6 bases). V was pared by 4 bases and J by 3 bases, with 19 bases between. The CDR3 spans 16 residues. The V gene's germline CDR1 is MGHRA and CDR2 YSYEKL. CDR3 sequence: CASSRPVLAPFYEQYF. The DNA of the CDR3 is TGCGCCAGCAGCCGCCCCGTTCTAGCGCCCTTCTACGAGCAGTACTTC.

The J gene is TRBJ1-1, the V gene TRBV28, with D possibly being TRBD1 (5 bases). CDR3 length: 14 residues. The V gene's germline CDR1 is MDHEN and CDR2 SYDVKM. Trimming shortened V by 5 bases and J by 8 bases, and 18 bases separated the two germline ends. CDR3 sequence: CASSLHRTIAEAFF. In DNA, the CDR3 is TGTGCCAGCAGTCTCCATCGGACAATTGCGGAAGCTTTCTTT.

V gene TRBV13 combines with J gene TRBJ2-3; tentatively, D is TRBD2 (6 bases). Germline V gene lookup returns CDR1 PRHDT and CDR2 FYEKMQ (reference sequence). This CDR3 spans 19 amino acids. Deletions cut 4 bases from V and 0 bases from J, with 23 bases between. CDR3 coding DNA: TGTGCCAGCAGCTCCGCCTTTAACCGGGACTCAACTAGCACAGATACGCAGTATTTT. Its translation: CASSSAFNRDSTSTDTQYF.

The rearrangement uses TRBV19 and TRBJ2-7; 7 bases are a match to TRBD2. V was clipped by 3 bases and J by 2 bases; unmatched bases: 4. CDR1 is LNHDA and CDR2 is SQIVND in the germline V gene (reference sequence). CDR3 size: 14 residues. CDR3 DNA: TGTGCCAGTAGTATCGGCGGGAGCGCCTACGAGCAGTACTTC. Translating it yields CASSIGGSAYEQYF.

V and J are TRBV2 and TRBJ2-1; 8 nucleotides line up with TRBD1. V was clipped by 8 bases and J by 8 bases; unmatched bases: 11. This CDR3 has 14 amino acids. Germline V CDR1 and CDR2: SNHLY, FYNNEI. The DNA for the CDR3 is TGTGCCAGCCATGCGGGACAGGAAACCGATGAGCAGTTCTTC. This sequence encodes CASHAGQETDEQFF.

This clone came up a few times. The chain links TRBV2 to TRBJ2-7, with D possibly being TRBD1 (6 bases). CDR1 and CDR2 (germline): SNHLY, FYNNEI. V was pared by 10 bases and J by 0 bases, with 16 bases between. CDR3 size: 14 residues. The CDR3 is CANTDRHRSYEQYF. The CDR3 DNA sequence: TGTGCCAACACGGACAGACACCGCTCCTACGAGCAGTACTTC. The variable domain in full, completed from reference TRBV2 and TRBJ2-7, reads EPEVTQTPSHQVTQMGQEVILRCVPISNHLYFYWYRQILGQKVEFLVSFYNNEISEKSEIFDDQFSVERPDGSNFTLKIRSTKLEDSAMYFCANTDRHRSYEQYFGPGTRLTVT.

The chain joins TRBV7-2 to TRBJ2-5; TRBD2 matches 9 bases. CDR3 length: 16 residues. V was pared by 5 bases and J by 4 bases, with 11 bases of the junction left unmatched. Per germline, CDR1 SGHTA and CDR2 FQGNSA. DNA of the CDR3: TGTGCCAGCAGCCCCCGACCTATAGCGGGGGCAGAGACCCAGTACTTC. This codes for CASSPRPIAGAETQYF.

In this sample, this clone turned up a few times. The chain employs TRBV7-9 and TRBJ1-3; D might be TRBD1 (5 bases). The CDR3 consists of 19 residues. Germline CDR1 reads SEHNR; CDR2 reads FQNEAQ (reference sequence). The V and J ends lost 5 bases and 4 bases respectively, with 27 bases between them. This CDR3 reads CASSPDRSIGEVIGNTIYF. The DNA of the CDR3 is TGTGCCAGCAGCCCCGACCGATCAATAGGGGAAGTAATCGGAAACACCATATATTTT.

V gene TRBV15 combines with J gene TRBJ2-3, with TRBD2 identical over 13 bases. The germline gives CDR1 LNHNV, CDR2 YYDKDF (reference sequence). V gave up 5 bases and J gave up 4 bases; unmatched junction bases: 9. The CDR3 is made up of 17 amino acids. Here the CDR3 DNA reads TGTGCCACCAGCGACCCTCTAGGACTAGCGGGAGCAGATACGCAGTATTTT. Encoded protein: CATSDPLGLAGADTQYF.

This clone has a single count. The genes are TRBV7-6 and TRBJ1-1; possible D gene TRBD1, 5 bases. CDR3 size: 18 residues. The V gene lost 2 bases and the J gene lost 0 bases, with 19 bases spanning the gap. Per the germline V gene, CDR1 is SGHVS and CDR2 is FNYEAQ. The chain's CDR3 is CASSLYYRSDSMNTEAFF. Here the CDR3 DNA reads TGTGCCAGCAGCTTATATTATCGTTCCGACAGCATGAACACTGAAGCTTTCTTT.

DNA of the CDR3: TGTGCCAGCAGTTCCCTCCCGGGAAAGTGGGCCTCTGGAAACACCATATATTTT. This encodes CASSSLPGKWASGNTIYF. The chain combines TRBV27 with TRBJ1-3, with no clear D. In germline, CDR1 is MNHEY, CDR2 SMNVEV (reference sequence). The CDR3 contains 18 residues. V gave up 4 bases and J gave up 0 bases, with 19 bases separating them.

About this clone itself: Other DNA sequences within the sample encode an identical CDR3. This chain joins TRBV4-2 and TRBJ1-2, with D unresolved. With 0 bases removed from V and 4 bases from J, the gap between germline ends came to 9 bases. Germline V gene data show CDR1 as LGHNA and CDR2 as YNFKEQ. CDR3 length equals 14 residues. CDR3: CASSQDERGYGYTF. The CDR3 bases are TGTGCCAGCAGCCAAGATGAACGCGGCTATGGCTACACCTTC.

The rearrangement joins TRBV18 to TRBJ2-5; 12 bases fit TRBD2. Trimming cost V 3 bases and J 7 bases; bases outside gene matches: 15. Germline CDR1 is KGHSH and CDR2 is LQKENI. The CDR3 covers 18 residues. CDR3 sequence: CASSPPRTSGDQRGTQYF. The CDR3 coding sequence is TGTGCCAGCTCACCCCCCCGGACTAGCGGGGACCAGCGGGGGACCCAGTACTTC.

V gene TRBV5-8 combines with J gene TRBJ2-5; D may be TRBD2 (5 bases). The CDR3 length is 14 residues. Germline V CDR1 and CDR2: SGHTS, YDEGEE. With 3 bases removed from V and 4 bases from J, the gap between germline ends came to 13 bases. This CDR3 reads CASSSRGVSETQYF. The CDR3 DNA reads as TGTGCCAGCAGCTCACGGGGAGTTTCAGAGACCCAGTACTTC.

The chain combines TRBV7-8 with TRBJ2-7; D is unclear. Trimming took off 3 bases at V and 2 bases at J, with 17 bases between the two ends. The CDR3 loop spans 16 amino acids. In germline, CDR1 is SGHVS, CDR2 FQNEAQ. CDR3 amino acids: CASSFPGGELPYEQYF. The CDR3 region has the DNA TGTGCCAGCAGCTTCCCCGGTGGAGAGTTACCCTACGAGCAGTACTTC.

V gene TRBV28 combines with J gene TRBJ2-5; 14 bases line up with TRBD2. The CDR3 is 17 amino acids. Trimming cost V 1 base and J 5 bases; bases outside gene matches: 6. Germline CDR1 MDHEN, CDR2 SYDVKM. The CDR3 sequence: CASSLSLWTSGGETQYF. In DNA, the CDR3 is TGTGCCAGCAGTTTATCCTTATGGACTAGCGGGGGGGAGACCCAGTACTTC.

The chain joins TRBV7-8 to TRBJ1-2, with D possibly matching TRBD1 (5 bases). Germline loops: CDR1 SGHVS, CDR2 FQNEAQ. The V gene lost 1 base and the J gene lost 4 bases, with 10 bases spanning the gap. This CDR3 contains 14 residues. Here the CDR3 DNA reads TGTGCCAGCAGCTTAGGACAGCATAGCTATGGCTACACCTTC. Encoded protein: CASSLGQHSYGYTF.

The chain recombines TRBV27 with TRBJ2-1; maybe TRBD1 (6 bases). The length of the CDR3 is 14 residues. The V and J ends lost 6 bases and 8 bases respectively, with 17 bases between them. Germline V lookup: CDR1 MNHEY, CDR2 SMNVEV (reference sequence). The CDR3 is CASSKQGISDEQFF. DNA of the CDR3: TGTGCCAGCAGCAAACAGGGAATTTCGGATGAGCAGTTCTTC.

V and J are TRBV7-9 and TRBJ2-7; maybe TRBD1 (5 bases). Germline V gene sequence: CDR1 SEHNR, CDR2 FQNEAQ (reference sequence). There are 16 residues in the CDR3. Trimming left V 0 bases short and J 4 bases short, with 16 bases between. The CDR3 DNA follows: TGTGCCAGCAGCTTAGCGGGCGGCAGGGCGGTTTACGAGCAGTACTTC. Encoded protein: CASSLAGGRAVYEQYF.

J is TRBJ2-2 and V is TRBV21-1; the table's D call TRBD2 went unverified against the DNA. TRBV21-1 is labeled a pseudogene. This CDR3 is built from 18 residues. CDR3 sequence: CASSNERTLKVYTGELFF. The CDR3 DNA follows: TGTGCCAGCAGCAACGAAAGGACTTTGAAAGTATACACCGGGGAGCTGTTTTTT.

This sequence joins TRBV5-4 and TRBJ1-1; D uncertain. The CDR3 length is 14 residues. Germline V lookup: CDR1 SGHNT, CDR2 YYREEE (reference sequence). V lost 1 base and J lost 6, with 13 bases in between. CDR3 residues: CASSLRGMGSEAFF. The CDR3 coding sequence is TGTGCCAGCAGCTTGAGAGGAATGGGGTCTGAAGCTTTCTTT.